What follows are 21 T cell receptor beta chains derived from one specimen sequenced in a study of shared clonotypes between healthy human individuals. CD45RO-negative, CCR7-selected cells formed the naive CD8 fraction, which excluded terminally differentiated effector memory CD45RA+ cells. Using immunoSEQ multiplex PCR, the repertoire was profiled, and TCRdb retains in-frame clones only, with some absent. Counted here are about 2 million clones, roughly 95% occurring once; the ten biggest clones make up about 1.1%. The source material was naive CD8+ T cells sorted from blood. These receptors all come from a young man in good health.

The chain is built from TRBV2 and TRBJ2-7; the D is unclear. Germline CDR1 is SNHLY and CDR2 is FYNNEI. This CDR3 contains 13 residues. Deletions cut 8 bases from V and 0 bases from J, with 11 bases between. DNA of the CDR3: TGTGCCAGCCTCGGCAGCGACTCCTACGAGCAGTACTTC. It is translated as CASLGSDSYEQYF. Full variable domain (rest looked up from reference TRBV2 and TRBJ2-7): EPEVTQTPSHQVTQMGQEVILRCVPISNHLYFYWYRQILGQKVEFLVSFYNNEISEKSEIFDDQFSVERPDGSNFTLKIRSTKLEDSAMYFCASLGSDSYEQYFGPGTRLTVT.

This rearrangement joins TRBV9 to TRBJ2-5; 8 bases fit TRBD1. Germline CDR1 and CDR2: SGDLS and YYNGEE. The CDR3 spans 12 residues. Trimming cost V 3 bases and J 5 bases; bases outside gene matches: 0. The CDR3 protein is CASSGQGETQYF. For the CDR3, the DNA is TGTGCCAGCAGCGGACAGGGGGAGACCCAGTACTTC.

This clone showed up just once. The chain employs TRBV5-6 and TRBJ2-7, with TRBD1 as a possible D gene (5 bases). CDR3 length: 14 amino acids. The germline V gene has CDR1 SGHDT and CDR2 YYEEEE. V was clipped by 2 bases and J by 2 bases, with 11 bases between them. The CDR3 loop is CASSLVTVTYEQYF. The CDR3 bases are TGTGCCAGCAGCTTAGTGACAGTTACCTACGAGCAGTACTTC.

The chain carries TRBV29-1 and TRBJ2-1; 13 bases match TRBD2. The CDR3 totals 16 residues. After removal of 8 bases from V and 6 bases from J, the junction contained 13 bases not matched to a gene. Germline lookup yields CDR1 SQVTM and CDR2 ANQGSEA. The CDR3 DNA reads as TGCAGCCTTACCCCCACTAGCGGGGGGGCCGGCAATGAGCAGTTCTTC. This codes for CSLTPTSGGAGNEQFF.

This clone was detected only once. The CDR3 is CASSGTAAEQFF. The CDR3 region has the DNA TGTGCCAGCAGCGGGACAGCCGCCGAGCAGTTCTTC. The gene calls are TRBV6-1 and TRBJ2-1, with 7 bases matching TRBD1. The CDR3 runs to 12 residues. Germline CDR1 reads MNHNS; CDR2 reads SASEGT. Germline trimming cut 6 bases from V and 10 bases from J; bases unmatched to any gene: 6.

The V and J genes are TRBV7-9 and TRBJ2-7; D not resolved. The ends were cut back, 0 bases at V and 6 bases at J, with 9 bases in the middle. This CDR3 spans 13 amino acids. Germline CDR1 is SEHNR and CDR2 is FQNEAQ (reference sequence). This CDR3 is CASSLALPPEQYF. CDR3 nucleotides: TGTGCCAGCAGCTTAGCGCTGCCCCCCGAGCAGTACTTC.

The chain recombines TRBV11-2 with TRBJ2-7; 7 bases map to TRBD1. V gave up 4 bases and J gave up 2 bases; unmatched junction bases: 5. The germline gives CDR1 SGHAT, CDR2 FQNNGV. This CDR3 has 14 residues. The CDR3 loop reads CASSYTTGPYEQYF. The CDR3 coding sequence is TGTGCCAGCAGCTATACGACAGGGCCCTACGAGCAGTACTTC.

The J gene is TRBJ2-2, the V gene TRBV7-9; 7 bases map to TRBD1. Germline values: CDR1 SEHNR, CDR2 FQNEAQ (reference sequence). The CDR3 loop spans 17 amino acids. J was trimmed by 3 bases and V by 5 bases; bases with no gene match: 12. The CDR3 region has the DNA TGTGCCAGCAGCCCGAGCCGGGACAGAGGTCACACCGGGGAGCTGTTTTTT. This sequence encodes CASSPSRDRGHTGELFF. The whole variable domain, filled in from reference TRBV7-9 and TRBJ2-2, reads DTGVSQNPRHKITKRGQNVTFRCDPISEHNRLYWYRQTLGQGPEFLTYFQNEAQLEKSRLLSDRFSAERPKGSFSTLEIQRTEQGDSAMYLCASSPSRDRGHTGELFFGEGSRLTVL.

Note on this clone: The identical CDR3 is also encoded by other nucleotide sequences in the sample. Here the CDR3 reads CATSRVSSYEQYF. The CDR3 region has the DNA TGTGCCACCAGCAGAGTCTCATCTTACGAGCAGTACTTC. The V call is TRBV15, the J call TRBJ2-7; the D is unclear. CDR1 is LNHNV, CDR2 YYDKDF, per germline (reference sequence). Trimming left V 1 base short and J 4 bases short, with 8 bases between. CDR3 length equals 13 residues.

This clone was seen once. The chain links TRBV4-2 to TRBJ2-2; 8 nucleotides match TRBD1. The junction had 9 bases not matched to a gene; V was cut back by 1 base and J by 5 bases. CDR3 length equals 17 residues. Germline V lookup: CDR1 LGHNA, CDR2 YNFKEQ. The chain's CDR3 is CASSQGALTGETGELFF. The CDR3 DNA follows: TGTGCCAGCAGCCAAGGTGCACTGACAGGGGAAACCGGGGAGCTGTTTTTT.

The chain employs TRBV28 and TRBJ1-1; D remains ambiguous. The germline V gene encodes CDR1 MDHEN and CDR2 SYDVKM. CDR3 length: 16 residues. V dropped 1 base and J dropped 0 bases, with 12 bases sitting between them. The DNA for the CDR3 is TGTGCCAGCAGTTTATCGGTAACGGATATGAACACTGAAGCTTTCTTT. It codes for CASSLSVTDMNTEAFF.

The rearrangement links TRBV4-3 to TRBJ1-3; D possibly corresponds to TRBD1 (5 bases). CDR1 and CDR2 from the germline V gene are LGHNA and YSLEER. The length of the CDR3 is 18 residues. V lost 0 bases and J lost 0, with 15 bases in between. In DNA form, the CDR3 reads TGCGCCAGCAGCCAAGAAGGACACCGAGATCTCTCTGGAAACACCATATATTTT. It specifies CASSQEGHRDLSGNTIYF.

The chain recombines TRBV14 with TRBJ2-5; TRBD1 is a possible D gene (5 bases). The CDR3 sequence is 17 residues long. The V gene's germline CDR1 is SGHDN and CDR2 FVKESK. Trimming shortened V by 0 bases and J by 5 bases, and 19 bases separated the two germline ends. CDR3 region: CASSQEISTETEETQYF. CDR3 DNA: TGTGCCAGCAGCCAAGAAATTTCGACAGAAACGGAGGAGACCCAGTACTTC.

The chain carries TRBV15 and TRBJ1-4; a possible D gene is TRBD1 (5 bases). The CDR3 contains 16 residues. V lost 0 bases and J lost 4, with 12 bases in between. In germline, CDR1 is LNHNV, CDR2 YYDKDF (reference sequence). The DNA for the CDR3 is TGTGCCACCAGCAGAGAGGAGGAGGGGCTTAATGAAAAACTGTTTTTT. Translation: CATSREEEGLNEKLFF.

As regards this clone: Compared with germline, one end of the junction differs, possibly owing to a read error. The J gene is TRBJ1-3, the V gene TRBV9; D is undetermined. Germline values: CDR1 SGDLS, CDR2 YYNGEE. The CDR3 is made up of 14 amino acids. The CDR3 DNA reads as TGTGCCAACAGCCCTACCAGCTCTGGAAACACCATATATTTT. Its protein product is CANSPTSSGNTIYF.

The chain carries TRBV5-4 and TRBJ2-7; D gene unclear. Trimming left V 4 bases short and J 0 bases short, with 14 bases between. This CDR3 has 15 residues. Germline V CDR1 and CDR2: SGHNT, YYREEE (reference sequence). This CDR3 is CASSLDDISSYEQYF. The CDR3 region has the DNA TGTGCCAGCAGCCTAGACGATATAAGCTCCTACGAGCAGTACTTC.

The chain combines TRBV13 with TRBJ1-1, with no clear D. Germline CDR1 and CDR2: PRHDT and FYEKMQ (reference sequence). The V end lost 5 bases, the J end lost 4 bases, and 17 bases lay between the germline ends. The CDR3 spans 15 residues. The CDR3 DNA sequence: TGTGCCAGCAGCGTCCCCGGTATCAGTGGCACTGAAGCTTTCTTT. Translated: CASSVPGISGTEAFF.

The chain is built from TRBV27 and TRBJ2-3; D uncertain. V lost 4 bases to trimming and J lost 2 bases, with 7 bases between them. Germline CDR1 is MNHEY and CDR2 is SMNVEV (reference sequence). This CDR3 has 13 amino acids. CDR3: CASSYEVTDTQYF. The CDR3, as DNA: TGTGCCAGCAGTTACGAGGTCACAGATACGCAGTATTTT.

The gene calls are TRBV9 and TRBJ1-1; D is possibly TRBD1 (5 bases). Trimming cost V 4 bases and J 7 bases, with 11 bases left between them. CDR3 length: 12 residues. CDR1 and CDR2 (germline): SGDLS, YYNGEE. The CDR3 DNA follows: TGTGCCAGCAGCCCCCGGGACGGTGAAGCTTTCTTT. Its translation: CASSPRDGEAFF.

The rearrangement uses TRBV11-2 and TRBJ1-5, with D maybe TRBD1 (5 bases). The CDR3 has 16 residues. The V end was cut by 5 bases, the J end by 4 bases, with 18 bases between. From germline, CDR1 is SGHAT and CDR2 FQNNGV. The CDR3 sequence is CASSPLPGLINQPQHF. In DNA form, the CDR3 reads TGTGCCAGCAGCCCTCTACCGGGACTTATAAATCAGCCCCAGCATTTT.

The chain couples TRBV6-4 to TRBJ1-1; D is unresolved. The V end lost 5 bases, the J end lost 0 bases, and 7 bases lay between the germline ends. The CDR3 is made up of 13 amino acids. Germline CDR1 MRHNA, CDR2 SNTAGT. CDR3 DNA sequence: TGTGCCAGCAGTAAAGCTATGAACACTGAAGCTTTCTTT. This translates into CASSKAMNTEAFF.